This T cell receptor beta chain was captured in a study of human T cells and chemical hapten exposure. The CDR3 spans 15 residues. Germline lookup yields CDR1 KGHSH and CDR2 LQKENI. The trim removed 4 bases at V and 3 bases at J, leaving 8 bases unmatched. As to time point: patch test 1, 2 weeks after DPC sensitization. Treatment specified: therapeutic diphenylcyclopropenone sensitization with weekly scalp DPC. MiXCR, applied by TCRdb to the RACE reads, yields one record per CDR3 protein. The sample holds tens of thousands of distinct CDR3 sequences, about 11% seen once. The J gene is TRBJ2-5, the V gene TRBV18; 7 nucleotides match TRBD1. Sequencing was performed on whole blood, taken in connection with sensitization to the hapten diphenylcyclopropenone (DPC). This sequence originates from a man in his forties or fifties with alopecia areata. Some clones in this sample may be carry-over from other donors' samples. The CDR3 nucleotides are TGTGCCAGCTCACGGGCGGATACAGGGGAAGAGACCCAGTACTTC. Its translation: CASSRADTGEETQYF.